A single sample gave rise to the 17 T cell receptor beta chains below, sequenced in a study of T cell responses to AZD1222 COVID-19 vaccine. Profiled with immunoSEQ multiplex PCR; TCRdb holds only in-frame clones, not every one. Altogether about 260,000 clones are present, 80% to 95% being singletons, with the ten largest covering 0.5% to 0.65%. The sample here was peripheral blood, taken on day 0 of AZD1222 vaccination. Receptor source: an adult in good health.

The CDR3 DNA reads TGTGCCAGCAGCACCAACCTCAATTCACCCCTCCACTTT. This sequence encodes CASSTNLNSPLHF. The chain couples TRBV9 to TRBJ1-6; D is uncertain. The V end was cut by 4 bases, the J end by 7 bases, with 9 bases between. The germline gives CDR1 SGDLS, CDR2 YYNGEE. There are 13 residues in the CDR3.

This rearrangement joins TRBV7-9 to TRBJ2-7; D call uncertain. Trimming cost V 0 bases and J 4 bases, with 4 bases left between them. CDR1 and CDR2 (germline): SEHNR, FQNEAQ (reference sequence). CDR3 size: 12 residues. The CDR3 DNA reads TGTGCCAGCAGCTTAGCGGTTTACGAGCAGTACTTC. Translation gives CASSLAVYEQYF.

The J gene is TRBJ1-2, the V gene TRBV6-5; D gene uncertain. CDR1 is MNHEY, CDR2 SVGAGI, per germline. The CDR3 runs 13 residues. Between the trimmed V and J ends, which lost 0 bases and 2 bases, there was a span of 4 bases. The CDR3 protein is CASSYSTNYGYTF. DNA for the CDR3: TGTGCCAGCAGTTACTCGACGAACTATGGCTACACCTTC.

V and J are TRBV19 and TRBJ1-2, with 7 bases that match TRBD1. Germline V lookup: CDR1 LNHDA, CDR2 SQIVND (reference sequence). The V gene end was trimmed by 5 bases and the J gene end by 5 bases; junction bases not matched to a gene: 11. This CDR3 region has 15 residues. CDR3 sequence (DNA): TGTGCCAGTAGTGGAGCCCGGGACAGTTATTATGGCTACACCTTC. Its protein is CASSGARDSYYGYTF.

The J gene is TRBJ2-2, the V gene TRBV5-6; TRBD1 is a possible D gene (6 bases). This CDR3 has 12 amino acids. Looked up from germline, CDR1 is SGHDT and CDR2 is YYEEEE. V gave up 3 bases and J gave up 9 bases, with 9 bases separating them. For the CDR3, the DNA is TGTGCCAGCAGCTCCGGACAGAGGGAGCTGTTTTTT. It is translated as CASSSGQRELFF.

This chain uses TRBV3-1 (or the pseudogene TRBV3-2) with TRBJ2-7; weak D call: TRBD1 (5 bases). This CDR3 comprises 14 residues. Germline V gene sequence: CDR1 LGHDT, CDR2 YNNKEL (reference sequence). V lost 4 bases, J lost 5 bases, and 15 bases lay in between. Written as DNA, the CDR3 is TGTGCCAGCAGCCCGCTGGGGCCCGACAACGAGCAGTACTTC. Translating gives CASSPLGPDNEQYF.

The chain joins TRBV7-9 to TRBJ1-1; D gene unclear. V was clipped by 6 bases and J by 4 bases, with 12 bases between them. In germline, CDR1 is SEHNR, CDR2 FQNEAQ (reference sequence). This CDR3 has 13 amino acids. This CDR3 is CASSIPVGTEAFF. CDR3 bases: TGTGCCAGCAGTATCCCGGTGGGCACTGAAGCTTTCTTT.

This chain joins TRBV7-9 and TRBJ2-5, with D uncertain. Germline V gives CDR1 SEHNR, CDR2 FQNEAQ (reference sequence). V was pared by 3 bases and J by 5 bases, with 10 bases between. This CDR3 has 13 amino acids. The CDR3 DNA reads TGTGCCAGCAGCTTCACCTCCATGGAGACCCAGTACTTC. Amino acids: CASSFTSMETQYF.

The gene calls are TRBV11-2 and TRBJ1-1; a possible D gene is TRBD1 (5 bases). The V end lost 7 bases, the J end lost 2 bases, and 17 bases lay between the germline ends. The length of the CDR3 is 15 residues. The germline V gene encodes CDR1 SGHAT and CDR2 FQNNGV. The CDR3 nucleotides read TGTGCCAGCACCTACCTCACGGGGGGTAACACTGAAGCTTTCTTT. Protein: CASTYLTGGNTEAFF. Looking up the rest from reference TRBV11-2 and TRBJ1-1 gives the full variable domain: EAGVAQSPRYKIIEKRQSVAFWCNPISGHATLYWYQQILGQGPKLLIQFQNNGVVDDSQLPKDRFSAERLKGVDSTLKIQPAKLEDSAVYLCASTYLTGGNTEAFFGQGTRLTVV.

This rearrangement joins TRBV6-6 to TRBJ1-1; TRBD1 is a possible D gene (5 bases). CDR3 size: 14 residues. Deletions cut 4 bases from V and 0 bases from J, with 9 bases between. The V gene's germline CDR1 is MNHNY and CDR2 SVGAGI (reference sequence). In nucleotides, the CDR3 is TGTGCCAGCAGTTTGGGGGTCTTGAACACTGAAGCTTTCTTT. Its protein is CASSLGVLNTEAFF.

This CDR3 is CASSVGGWENTEAFF. The CDR3 nucleotides read TGTGCCAGCAGCGTAGGGGGGTGGGAGAACACTGAAGCTTTCTTT. The chain links TRBV9 to TRBJ1-1; D perhaps matches TRBD1 (5 bases). The V gene lost 0 bases and the J gene lost 1 base, with 10 bases spanning the gap. Germline CDR1 SGDLS, CDR2 YYNGEE. The CDR3 is 15 residues long.

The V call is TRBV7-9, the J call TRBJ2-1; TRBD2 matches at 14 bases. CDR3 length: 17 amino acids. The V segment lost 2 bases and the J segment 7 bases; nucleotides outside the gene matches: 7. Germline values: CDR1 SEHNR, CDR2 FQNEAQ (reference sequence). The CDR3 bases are TGTGCCAGCAGCTTACCAATCCGACTAGCGGGGGGGAATGAGCAGTTCTTC. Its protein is CASSLPIRLAGGNEQFF. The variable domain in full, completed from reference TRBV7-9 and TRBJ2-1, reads DTGVSQNPRHKITKRGQNVTFRCDPISEHNRLYWYRQTLGQGPEFLTYFQNEAQLEKSRLLSDRFSAERPKGSFSTLEIQRTEQGDSAMYLCASSLPIRLAGGNEQFFGPGTRLTVL.

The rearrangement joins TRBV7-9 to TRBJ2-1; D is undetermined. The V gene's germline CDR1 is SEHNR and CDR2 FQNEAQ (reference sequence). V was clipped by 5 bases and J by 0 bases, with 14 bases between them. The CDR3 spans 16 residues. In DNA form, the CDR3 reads TGTGCCAGCAGCCCCCGAGCTTCGAGCTCCTACAATGAGCAGTTCTTC. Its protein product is CASSPRASSSYNEQFF.

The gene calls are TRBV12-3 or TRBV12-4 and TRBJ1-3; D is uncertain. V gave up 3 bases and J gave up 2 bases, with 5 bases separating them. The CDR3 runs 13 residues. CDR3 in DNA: TGTGCCAGCAGTTTTGCAGCTGGAAACACCATATATTTT. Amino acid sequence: CASSFAAGNTIYF.

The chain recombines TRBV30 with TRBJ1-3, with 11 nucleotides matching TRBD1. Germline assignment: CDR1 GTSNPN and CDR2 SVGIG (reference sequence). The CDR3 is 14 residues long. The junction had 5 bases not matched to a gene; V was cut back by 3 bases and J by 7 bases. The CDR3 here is CAWSRTGGGNTIYF. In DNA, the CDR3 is TGTGCCTGGAGCCGGACAGGGGGCGGGAACACCATATATTTT.

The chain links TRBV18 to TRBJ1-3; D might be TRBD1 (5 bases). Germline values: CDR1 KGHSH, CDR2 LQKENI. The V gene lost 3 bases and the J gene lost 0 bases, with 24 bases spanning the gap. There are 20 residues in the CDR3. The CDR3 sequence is CASSPPPKGRVRGSGNTIYF. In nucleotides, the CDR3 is TGTGCCAGCTCACCCCCCCCTAAGGGCAGGGTACGGGGCTCTGGAAACACCATATATTTT.

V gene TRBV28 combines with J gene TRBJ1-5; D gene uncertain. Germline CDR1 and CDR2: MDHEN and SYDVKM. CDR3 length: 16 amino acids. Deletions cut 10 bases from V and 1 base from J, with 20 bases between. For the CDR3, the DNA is TGTGCCACCACGGGTAAAGGTCTGTGGAGCAATCAGCCCCAGCATTTT. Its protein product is CATTGKGLWSNQPQHF.